These 22 T cell receptor beta chains were all obtained from the same sample, sequenced in a study of radiotherapy plus CTLA-4 blockade in lung cancer. Assay: immunoSEQ multiplex PCR; the TCRdb copy retains only in-frame clones and omits some. The sample records 85,000 to 90,000 clones, about three quarters being singletons. Source: peripheral blood, taken from a patient treated with radiotherapy plus ipilimumab. These receptors were collected from a human donor with non-small cell lung cancer that progressed on radiotherapy plus ipilimumab.

This clone showed up just a few times. The chain has TRBV7-3 and TRBJ2-1; the D gene is possibly TRBD2 (6 bases). V was trimmed by 2 bases and J by 2 bases, leaving 13 bases between them. The CDR3 covers 16 residues. Germline values: CDR1 SGHTA, CDR2 FQGTGA. The CDR3 loop reads CASSLYGGSAYNEQFF. The CDR3 DNA reads TGTGCCAGCAGCTTATACGGGGGTAGCGCCTACAATGAGCAGTTCTTC.

The V gene is TRBV18, the J gene TRBJ2-1; D might be TRBD1 or TRBD2, each matching 5 bases. This CDR3 is 13 amino acids long. Germline CDR1 is KGHSH and CDR2 is LQKENI. V lost 6 bases to trimming and J lost 2 bases, with 8 bases between them. CDR3: CASSLGAYNEQFF. In DNA form, the CDR3 reads TGTGCCAGCTCCTTGGGGGCCTACAATGAGCAGTTCTTC.

In this sample, this clone turned up once. V gene TRBV28 combines with J gene TRBJ2-3, with 11 bases fitting TRBD1. J was trimmed by 2 bases and V by 4 bases; bases with no gene match: 5. CDR3 length equals 16 residues. In germline, CDR1 is MDHEN, CDR2 SYDVKM. CDR3 protein: CASSSGTGGLTDTQYF. DNA for the CDR3: TGTGCCAGCAGTTCCGGGACAGGGGGTCTCACAGATACGCAGTATTTT.

The V call is TRBV27, the J call TRBJ1-5; D might be TRBD1 (5 bases). Trimming stripped 2 bases from V and 4 bases from J, with 18 bases between. Germline CDR1 MNHEY, CDR2 SMNVEV (reference sequence). CDR3 length equals 17 residues. The CDR3 nucleotides read TGTGCCAGCAGTTTAAACCCCGGGACGGCCTATAATCAGCCCCAGCATTTT. This codes for CASSLNPGTAYNQPQHF.

The rearrangement links TRBV5-8 to TRBJ2-4, with 7 bases fitting TRBD2. Trimming at V came to 4 bases and at J to 6 bases, leaving 19 bases not matched to a gene. The CDR3 has 18 residues. CDR1 SGHTS and CDR2 YDEGEE come from the germline V gene. In DNA form, the CDR3 reads TGTGCCAGCAGCACAAGAAGGGAGGCGGGGGTCGCGGGAAACATTCAGTACTTC. This translates into CASSTRREAGVAGNIQYF.

The table lists this clone with a count of one. V is TRBV18 and J is TRBJ2-2; 9 nucleotides agree with TRBD1. Germline lookup yields CDR1 KGHSH and CDR2 LQKENI. V was pared by 2 bases and J by 6 bases, with 10 bases of the junction left unmatched. The CDR3 length is 17 residues. In DNA, the CDR3 is TGTGCCAGCTCACCATCTAGGTTGGACAGGGGACCCGGGGAGCTGTTTTTT. Translation: CASSPSRLDRGPGELFF. The variable domain in full, with the rest retrieved from reference TRBV18 and TRBJ2-2, is NAGVMQNPRHLVRRRGQEARLRCSPMKGHSHVYWYRQLPEEGLKFMVYLQKENIIDESGMPKERFSAEFPKEGPSILRIQQVVRGDSAAYFCASSPSRLDRGPGELFFGEGSRLTVL.

The chain links TRBV30 to TRBJ2-4; D uncertain. Germline CDR1 reads GTSNPN; CDR2 reads SVGIG (reference sequence). The CDR3 spans 14 residues. Trimming shortened V by 4 bases and J by 2 bases, and 12 bases separated the two germline ends. CDR3 DNA: TGTGCCTGGACCGTGAGGTGGTCCAAAAACATTCAGTACTTC. Protein sequence: CAWTVRWSKNIQYF.

This clone occurred once. This chain uses TRBV19 with TRBJ1-1; D remains unclear. Trimming pared 1 base from V and 3 bases from J, leaving 9 bases between. The CDR3 is 14 amino acids. Germline values: CDR1 LNHDA, CDR2 SQIVND (reference sequence). The CDR3 here is CASSIAGIDTEAFF. The CDR3, as DNA: TGTGCCAGTAGTATAGCGGGAATAGACACTGAAGCTTTCTTT.

This chain uses TRBV19 with TRBJ2-5; the match to TRBD1 covers 8 bases. This CDR3 is 13 amino acids long. With V trimmed by 6 bases and J by 8 bases, 8 bases remained unmatched. The germline CDR1 and CDR2 sequences are LNHDA and SQIVND (reference sequence). The CDR3 DNA sequence: TGTGCCAGTAGCTTGACAGGGGCTGACACCCAGTACTTC. Protein: CASSLTGADTQYF.

The V gene is TRBV7-8, the J gene TRBJ2-7; D is perhaps TRBD2 (6 bases). The CDR3 runs 14 residues. Trimming took 5 bases from V and 7 from J, leaving 18 bases between them. CDR1 and CDR2 from the germline V gene are SGHVS and FQNEAQ. This CDR3 reads CASSSSGVVREQYF. CDR3 in DNA: TGTGCCAGCAGCAGTAGCGGAGTAGTGAGGGAGCAGTACTTC.

The sample holds one count of this clone. This rearrangement joins TRBV6-5 to TRBJ1-1; no definite D call. The CDR3 is 13 amino acids. The germline V and J ends were trimmed by 3 bases and 0 bases, with 5 bases remaining between them. From germline, CDR1 is MNHEY and CDR2 SVGAGI. CDR3 in DNA: TGTGCCAGCAGTTATGTGGTGAACACTGAAGCTTTCTTT. This sequence encodes CASSYVVNTEAFF.

The chain combines TRBV29-1 with TRBJ2-5, with D perhaps given as TRBD1 or TRBD2 (5 bases each). Germline CDR1 SQVTM, CDR2 ANQGSEA. V gave up 6 bases and J gave up 2 bases, with 10 bases separating them. CDR3 length: 12 amino acids. The CDR3: CSVRGLQETQYF. Here the CDR3 DNA reads TGCAGCGTCCGGGGCTTACAAGAGACCCAGTACTTC.

The chain couples TRBV11-2 to TRBJ1-2; possibly TRBD1 for D (5 bases). The germline CDR1 and CDR2 sequences are SGHAT and FQNNGV. The germline V and J ends were trimmed by 1 base and 2 bases, with 11 bases remaining between them. CDR3 length: 15 residues. In nucleotides, the CDR3 is TGTGCCAGCAGCTTAGTAGGGACCGCCAACTATGGCTACACCTTC. Translated: CASSLVGTANYGYTF. Based on the CDR3 plus reference TRBV11-2 and TRBJ1-2, the full variable domain is EAGVAQSPRYKIIEKRQSVAFWCNPISGHATLYWYQQILGQGPKLLIQFQNNGVVDDSQLPKDRFSAERLKGVDSTLKIQPAKLEDSAVYLCASSLVGTANYGYTFGSGTRLTVV.

The chain has TRBV5-1 and TRBJ2-2; 7 positions agree with TRBD1. CDR1 SGHRS and CDR2 YFSETQ come from the germline V gene. Losses at the gene ends were 4 bases for V and 1 base for J; bases not matched to a gene: 7. The CDR3 extends over 16 amino acids. CDR3 region: CASSARTGGNTGELFF. For the CDR3, the DNA is TGCGCCAGCAGCGCCCGGACAGGCGGGAACACCGGGGAGCTGTTTTTT.

The chain couples TRBV6-6 to TRBJ1-4; D unclear. Germline loops: CDR1 MNHNY, CDR2 SVGAGI (reference sequence). The length of the CDR3 is 14 residues. V was shortened by 5 bases and J by 4 bases, with 11 bases between the two germline ends. The CDR3 region is CASSRGFDNEKLFF. DNA of the CDR3: TGTGCCAGCAGTCGCGGGTTTGATAATGAAAAACTGTTTTTT.

This rearrangement joins TRBV5-5 to TRBJ2-2; 7 nucleotides match TRBD1. The trim removed 5 bases at V and 5 bases at J, leaving 12 bases unmatched. Germline V gene lookup returns CDR1 SGHKS and CDR2 YYEKEE (reference sequence). The CDR3 is 16 amino acids. This chain's CDR3 is CASSRGQEAGTGELFF. CDR3 DNA: TGTGCCAGCAGTCGAGGACAGGAGGCAGGAACCGGGGAGCTGTTTTTT.

V is TRBV6-1 and J is TRBJ2-7; 14 bases line up with TRBD2. Germline V gene data show CDR1 as MNHNS and CDR2 as SASEGT. There are 14 residues in the CDR3. V lost 7 bases, J lost 7 bases, and 6 bases stayed unmatched. DNA of the CDR3: TGTGCCAGCACCGGACTAGCGGGAGGAGGAGAGCAGTACTTC. It yields the protein CASTGLAGGGEQYF.

The V and J genes are TRBV27 and TRBJ1-4; 7 positions agree with TRBD1. The V and J ends lost 1 base and 7 bases, in that order; junction bases with no gene match: 9. The CDR3 totals 16 residues. The germline CDR1 and CDR2 sequences are MNHEY and SMNVEV (reference sequence). The CDR3 is CASSLYGGQRGEKLFF. CDR3 in DNA: TGTGCCAGCAGTTTATACGGGGGACAGAGAGGTGAAAAACTGTTTTTT.

This chain uses TRBV7-9 with TRBJ1-1; D remains ambiguous. The CDR3 consists of 17 residues. Germline V CDR1 and CDR2: SEHNR, FQNEAQ (reference sequence). V lost 1 base and J lost 0, with 15 bases in between. CDR3 in DNA: TGTGCCAGCAGCTTAGAGGGCAGTGATTTCCTGAACACTGAAGCTTTCTTT. Translated, it gives CASSLEGSDFLNTEAFF.

DNA for the CDR3: TGTGCCAGCACGGGGGCACAGTTTGGAAACACCATATATTTT. Translated, it gives CASTGAQFGNTIYF. This chain uses TRBV6-5 with TRBJ1-3, with D possibly TRBD1 on 6 matching bases. This CDR3 has 14 amino acids. V was shortened by 7 bases and J by 3 bases, with 13 bases between the two germline ends. Per the germline V gene, CDR1 is MNHEY and CDR2 is SVGAGI.

The rearrangement links TRBV7-3 to TRBJ2-1; the D gene is possibly TRBD1 (5 bases). The CDR3 has 13 residues. Trimming took off 5 bases at V and 5 bases at J, with 10 bases between the two ends. Germline lookup yields CDR1 SGHTA and CDR2 FQGTGA. CDR3 in DNA: TGTGCCAGCAGCCAGGGTTCTAACAATGAGCAGTTCTTC. This translates into CASSQGSNNEQFF. The full variable domain, completed using reference TRBV7-3 and TRBJ2-1, is GAGVSQTPSNKVTEKGKYVELRCDPISGHTALYWYRQSLGQGPEFLIYFQGTGAADDSGLPNDRFFAVRPEGSVSTLKIQRTERGDSAVYLCASSQGSNNEQFFGPGTRLTVL.

This chain joins TRBV6-5 and TRBJ1-2; the match to TRBD1 covers 10 bases. The CDR3 length is 14 residues. Losses at the gene ends were 5 bases for V and 8 bases for J; bases not matched to a gene: 8. Germline CDR1 and CDR2: MNHEY and SVGAGI. The CDR3 is CASSSGQGGYGYTF. CDR3 bases: TGTGCCAGCAGTAGTGGACAGGGGGGGTACGGCTACACCTTC.